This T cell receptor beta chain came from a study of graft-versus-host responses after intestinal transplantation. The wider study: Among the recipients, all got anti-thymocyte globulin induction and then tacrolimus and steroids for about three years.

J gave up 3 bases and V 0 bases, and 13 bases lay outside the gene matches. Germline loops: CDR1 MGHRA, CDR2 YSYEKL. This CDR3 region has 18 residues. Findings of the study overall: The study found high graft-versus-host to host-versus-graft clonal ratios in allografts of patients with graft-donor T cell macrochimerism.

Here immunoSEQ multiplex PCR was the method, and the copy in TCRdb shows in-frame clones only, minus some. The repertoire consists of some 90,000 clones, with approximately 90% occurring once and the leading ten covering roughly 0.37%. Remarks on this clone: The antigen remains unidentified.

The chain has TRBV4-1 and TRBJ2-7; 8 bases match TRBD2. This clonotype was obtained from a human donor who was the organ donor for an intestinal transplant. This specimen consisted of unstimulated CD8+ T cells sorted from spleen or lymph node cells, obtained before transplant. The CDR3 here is CASSQDGGRGGSYYEQYF. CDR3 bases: TGCGCCAGCAGCCAAGACGGGGGCCGCGGGGGGTCCTACTACGAGCAGTACTTC.